The 21 T cell receptor beta chains below all came from one sample that was sequenced in a study of blood T cell repertoires in COVID-19. Some clones are missing from TCRdb's copy, which holds only in-frame ones; the method was immunoSEQ multiplex PCR. The repertoire has fewer than 300,000 clones, less than 85% of them found once; the top ten carry about 3%. Sequencing input: peripheral blood. The receptor source for this set is a woman between 18 and 29 years old with acute or convalescent COVID-19.

The V and J genes are TRBV19 and TRBJ1-1, with unresolved D. V dropped 4 bases and J dropped 3 bases, with 9 bases sitting between them. The CDR3 contains 13 residues. Germline CDR1 is LNHDA and CDR2 is SQIVND (reference sequence). This CDR3 reads CASSKRTDTEAFF. The CDR3 DNA is TGTGCCAGTAGTAAGCGGACGGACACTGAAGCTTTCTTT.

The chain carries TRBV5-4 and TRBJ2-7; 8 nucleotides line up with TRBD2. This CDR3 has 16 amino acids. The J segment lost 5 bases and the V segment lost 0 bases, leaving 10 bases of the junction unmatched. Germline CDR1 is SGHNT and CDR2 is YYREEE (reference sequence). The CDR3 DNA reads as TGTGCCAGCAGCTTGGGGGGAGGACTAGCTCGGAACGAGCAGTACTTC. Encoded protein: CASSLGGGLARNEQYF.

This chain connects TRBV5-1 to TRBJ2-2; 12 bases are shared with TRBD2. CDR3 length: 17 amino acids. Germline assignment: CDR1 SGHRS and CDR2 YFSETQ. V lost 8 bases and J lost 6; bases outside the gene matches: 14. The DNA for the CDR3 is TGCGCCAGTGCGACTAGCGGGAGCGGGGTAACTGCCGGGGAGCTGTTTTTT. It encodes CASATSGSGVTAGELFF. The full variable domain, completed using reference TRBV5-1 and TRBJ2-2, is KAGVTQTPRYLIKTRGQQVTLSCSPISGHRSVSWYQQTPGQGLQFLFEYFSETQRNKGNFPGRFSGRQFSNSRSEMNVSTLELGDSALYLCASATSGSGVTAGELFFGEGSRLTVL.

This chain links TRBV24-1 with TRBJ1-2, with TRBD1 as a possible D gene (5 bases). The germline V gene has CDR1 KGHDR and CDR2 SFDVKD. The V gene lost 4 bases and the J gene lost 5 bases, with 10 bases spanning the gap. The CDR3 has 13 amino acids. CDR3 nucleotide sequence: TGTGCCACCAGTGAGGGCAGGACATATGGCTACACCTTC. Translation gives CATSEGRTYGYTF.

CDR3 in amino acids: CSAPFRTSGISEQFF. The CDR3, as DNA: TGCAGCGCCCCTTTCAGGACTAGCGGGATTAGTGAGCAGTTCTTC. V gene TRBV29-1 combines with J gene TRBJ2-1; 12 bases are a match to TRBD2. From germline, CDR1 is SQVTM and CDR2 ANQGSEA. The J segment lost 9 bases and the V segment lost 7 bases, leaving 13 bases of the junction unmatched. The CDR3 is 15 amino acids.

Regarding this clone: One end of the junction fails to match germline, which may point to a read error. This sequence joins TRBV7-7 and TRBJ2-3; 8 nucleotides align to TRBD1. Germline assignment: CDR1 SSHAT and CDR2 FNYEAQ (reference sequence). There are 16 residues in the CDR3. CDR3 protein: CASSLRPGGFPDTQYF. In nucleotides, the CDR3 is TGTGCTAGCAGCTTACGGCCAGGGGGCTTCCCAGATACGCAGTATTTT.

The chain combines TRBV5-1 with TRBJ2-7; 10 bases are a match to TRBD2. Losses at the gene ends were 2 bases for V and 5 bases for J; bases not matched to a gene: 7. The CDR3 is 15 residues long. Germline assignment: CDR1 SGHRS and CDR2 YFSETQ. CDR3 sequence reads: CASSLEAGGLDEQYF. The CDR3 nucleotides read TGCGCCAGCAGCTTAGAAGCGGGAGGGCTGGACGAGCAGTACTTC. The whole variable domain, filled in from reference TRBV5-1 and TRBJ2-7, reads KAGVTQTPRYLIKTRGQQVTLSCSPISGHRSVSWYQQTPGQGLQFLFEYFSETQRNKGNFPGRFSGRQFSNSRSEMNVSTLELGDSALYLCASSLEAGGLDEQYFGPGTRLTVT.

This clone came up once. The rearrangement uses TRBV29-1 and TRBJ2-1, with 7 positions matching TRBD2. The CDR3 spans 14 residues. V lost 7 bases and J lost 4; bases outside the gene matches: 10. Germline CDR1 reads SQVTM; CDR2 reads ANQGSEA. CDR3 DNA: TGCAGCGGGCTAAGCGGGAATCTGTACAATGAGCAGTTCTTC. It is translated as CSGLSGNLYNEQFF.

This clone was counted only a few times. V is TRBV9 and J is TRBJ2-1, with D unresolved. Looked up from germline, CDR1 is SGDLS and CDR2 is YYNGEE. This CDR3 region has 14 residues. V was pared by 4 bases and J by 4 bases, with 12 bases between. The CDR3 is CASSPGSSYNEQFF. The CDR3 nucleotides read TGTGCCAGCAGCCCCGGGTCCAGTTACAATGAGCAGTTCTTC.

In nucleotides, the CDR3 is TGTGCCAGCAGGGGACAGGATGCTAACTATGGCTACACCTTC. Translation gives CASRGQDANYGYTF. This sequence joins TRBV27 and TRBJ1-2, with 8 bases matching TRBD1. The CDR3 has 14 amino acids. Per germline, CDR1 MNHEY and CDR2 SMNVEV (reference sequence). V trimming: 6 bases; J trimming: 0 bases; junction bases outside the gene matches: 3.

The V gene is TRBV6-5, the J gene TRBJ2-7, with TRBD2 identical over 7 bases. The CDR3 length is 15 residues. CDR1 and CDR2 (germline): MNHEY, SVGAGI. Trimming cost V 5 bases and J 6 bases; bases outside gene matches: 13. The CDR3 DNA is TGTGCCAGCAGTCCATCCGGGACGGGGGGATCCGAGCAGTACTTC. It translates to CASSPSGTGGSEQYF.

The chain carries TRBV6-5 and TRBJ1-2; TRBD1 is a possible D gene (5 bases). The germline gives CDR1 MNHEY, CDR2 SVGAGI. The germline V and J ends were trimmed by 4 bases and 0 bases, with 9 bases remaining between them. The CDR3 is 14 residues long. The CDR3 DNA sequence: TGTGCCAGCAGTTCATCCAGGGCTAACTATGGCTACACCTTC. Amino acids: CASSSSRANYGYTF.

The CDR3 region has the DNA TGCGCCAGCAGCCAAGATGTGAGTCAGCCCCAGCATTTT. Residues: CASSQDVSQPQHF. The rearrangement links TRBV4-3 to TRBJ1-5; no definite D call. The germline V gene has CDR1 LGHNA and CDR2 YSLEER. Trimming shortened V by 0 bases and J by 6 bases, and 6 bases separated the two germline ends. The CDR3 covers 13 residues.

CDR3 nucleotides: TGTGCCACCAGTGATCCCAGGGGCGCAGATACGCAGTATTTT. Translating gives CATSDPRGADTQYF. The chain uses TRBV24-1 and TRBJ2-3, with D perhaps matching TRBD1 (6 bases). Trimming pared 3 bases from V and 4 bases from J, leaving 10 bases between. CDR1 is KGHDR and CDR2 is SFDVKD in the germline V gene. This CDR3 region has 14 residues.

About this clone itself: The same CDR3 also results from other DNA sequences found in this sample. The chain couples TRBV21-1 to TRBJ2-3; the DNA was not used to check the table's D call, TRBD2. TRBV21-1 is reported as a pseudogene. This CDR3 comprises 15 residues. The CDR3 here is CASSKGLAAPDTQYF. The CDR3 DNA follows: TGTGCCAGCAGCAAAGGACTAGCGGCTCCAGATACGCAGTATTTT.

In nucleotides, the CDR3 is TGCGCCAGCAGCCAAGATGGGGAAGCCAGGGGATCGGAGACCCAGTACTTC. Amino acid sequence: CASSQDGEARGSETQYF. V gene TRBV4-3 combines with J gene TRBJ2-5; perhaps TRBD1 as D (6 bases). The CDR3 extends over 17 amino acids. V was cut by 0 bases and J by 5 bases, with 19 bases left in between. The germline CDR1 and CDR2 sequences are LGHNA and YSLEER.

V gene TRBV11-2 combines with J gene TRBJ1-6; weak D call: TRBD1 (5 bases). CDR1 and CDR2 from the germline V gene are SGHAT and FQNNGV. The CDR3 runs 14 residues. Deletions cut 4 bases from V and 10 bases from J, with 14 bases between. For the CDR3, the DNA is TGTGCCAGCAGCTCAGTTCAGGGTCAGTCACCCCTCCACTTT. Translating it yields CASSSVQGQSPLHF.

The rearrangement links TRBV6-6 to TRBJ2-1, with 12 bases lining up with TRBD2. In germline, CDR1 is MNHNY, CDR2 SVGAGI (reference sequence). Unmatched junction bases numbered 10, after V lost 5 bases and J lost 8 bases. CDR3 length equals 16 residues. The CDR3 DNA follows: TGTGCCAGCAGTAACCCTAGCGGGAGGGCCTGGCATGAGCAGTTCTTC. Its protein is CASSNPSGRAWHEQFF.

The V call is TRBV6-1, the J call TRBJ1-4; the D is unclear. The CDR3 has 16 residues. V was shortened by 2 bases and J by 8 bases, with 18 bases between the two germline ends. Germline V gene sequence: CDR1 MNHNS, CDR2 SASEGT. CDR3 sequence reads: CASSESSDLRREKLFF. DNA of the CDR3: TGTGCCAGCAGTGAATCGTCCGATCTGCGGAGGGAAAAACTGTTTTTT.

This clone is a singleton in its sample. The CDR3 DNA is TGTGCCAGCAGCGCGACAGGGAGCCAGCCCCAGCATTTT. Its protein product is CASSATGSQPQHF. The chain is built from TRBV7-8 and TRBJ1-5; 7 bases match TRBD1. This CDR3 has 13 amino acids. V trimming: 5 bases; J trimming: 7 bases; junction bases outside the gene matches: 5. Germline CDR1 reads SGHVS; CDR2 reads FQNEAQ.

The CDR3 sequence is CASRETRTGKAFF. In DNA form, the CDR3 reads TGTGCCAGCAGAGAAACCCGGACAGGGAAAGCTTTCTTT. This sequence joins TRBV12-3 or TRBV12-4 and TRBJ1-1, with 8 bases matching TRBD1. The V gene end was trimmed by 6 bases and the J gene end by 9 bases; junction bases not matched to a gene: 9. The CDR3 is 13 amino acids.